This T cell receptor (beta chain) was documented in a study of response to subunit inactivated influenza vaccine. Regarding the study as a whole: Authors suggested seasonal influenza vaccinations each recruit few new T cells.

This clonotype was counted a few times. Its specificity is not known. TCRdb re-analysed the RT-PCR reads in MiXCR, keeping a single row per CDR3 protein. The table lists fewer than 700,000 distinct CDR3 sequences, over 10% of them singletons. The sequencing used PBMCs from blood, collected about 40 days after vaccination. The clonotype comes from a man aged 50 to 60 who received an inactivated influenza vaccine.

In DNA, the CDR3 is TGTGCCAGCAGCTTAGAACAAAACTACGAGCAGTACTTC. It translates to CASSLEQNYEQYF. The chain couples TRBV7-3 to TRBJ2-7; D is uncertain. The CDR3 runs to 13 residues. V gave up 2 bases and J gave up 3 bases, with 8 bases separating them. Germline lookup yields CDR1 SGHTA and CDR2 FQGTGA.